Included here is one T cell receptor (beta chain) sequence, with context. Per the original methods: Reference gene primer amplification yielded estimated nucleated cell counts. Generated by immunoSEQ multiplex PCR, the TCRdb table keeps only in-frame clones and is missing some. That table supplies the V and J calls and clone size; D and trimming were determined from the DNA. The table lists 130,000 to 150,000 clones, about 87% of them singletons. This specimen belongs to a study of blood T cell repertoires in COVID-19. Across the whole study: The study drew acute and convalescent COVID-19 samples from the United States, Italy and Spain. Sources were T cells, B-cell-depleted T cells, or PBMCs; the material itself was cDNA or gDNA.

CDR1 and CDR2 (germline): SGHVS, FQNEAQ. Trimming removed 5 bases from V and 5 bases from J; junction bases left unmatched: 8. The CDR3 runs to 15 residues. The material sequenced was peripheral blood. The origin of this receptor is a woman in her fifties or sixties with acute or convalescent COVID-19. The J gene is TRBJ1-2, the V gene TRBV7-8; 10 nucleotides align to TRBD1. The CDR3 nucleotides read TGTGCCAGCAGCCCAGGACAGGGGGTACTATATGGCTACACCTTC. It encodes CASSPGQGVLYGYTF. Full variable domain (missing parts from reference TRBV7-8 and TRBJ1-2): GAGVSQSPRYKVAKRGQDVALRCDPISGHVSLFWYQQALGQGPEFLTYFQNEAQLDKSGLPSDRFFAERPEGSVSTLKIQRTQQEDSAVYLCASSPGQGVLYGYTFGSGTRLTVV.